This TCR beta chain was recorded in a study of technical replicates of blood from several donors. The CDR3 runs 15 residues. Germline values: CDR1 LGHNA, CDR2 YNFKEQ. Trimming took 1 base from V and 2 from J, leaving 6 bases between them. Measured with immunoSEQ multiplex PCR; TCRdb has only the in-frame clones, and not every one. The table includes tens of thousands of clones, about 87% detected once. The sample taken for sequencing was PBMCs. The TCR sequence derives from a human donor in good health. Some clones in this sample may be carry-over from other donors' samples. The chain is built from TRBV4-2 and TRBJ2-6, with D tentatively TRBD2 (6 bases). The CDR3 here is CASSQGGAGANVLTF. Here the CDR3 DNA reads TGTGCCAGCAGCCAAGGGGGGGCTGGGGCCAACGTCCTGACTTTC.